This is a list of T cell receptor beta chains from one sample in a study of blood T cells in healthy people across ages. TCRdb used MiXCR to reprocess the 5' RACE reads, holding one entry per CDR3 protein. In the table there are approximately 800,000 distinct CDR3 sequences, around 62% of which are singletons. What was sequenced was blood. Receptors were obtained from a man aged 30 to 45 in good health. The CDR3 runs from the conserved cysteine through the conserved F or W. The D gene is left open where the match is weak. Size tells how often a clone was seen (once, few, many) or the class of an expanded clone, and some rows leave it out.

v_call,clone_size,j_call,d_call,cdr3_aa,cdr3_nt
TRBV20-1,-,TRBJ1-5,-,CSARDGGQSNQPQHF,TGCAGTGCTAGAGATGGGGGGCAGAGCAATCAGCCCCAGCATTTT
TRBV9,-,TRBJ2-7,-,CASSVGGHPPEQYF,TGTGCCAGCAGCGTAGGCGGCCACCCACCCGAGCAGTACTTC
TRBV7-2,-,TRBJ2-3,TRBD2,CASGTSATQYF,TGTGCCAGCGGGACTAGTGCTACGCAGTATTTT
TRBV20-1,-,TRBJ2-7,-,CSARDKGGSYEQYF,TGCAGTGCTAGAGATAAGGGGGGGTCCTACGAGCAGTACTTC
TRBV5-5,-,TRBJ2-6,-,CASSSMGPGANVLTF,TGTGCCAGCAGCTCAATGGGGCCCGGGGCCAACGTCCTGACTTTC
TRBV21-1,-,TRBJ1-2,-,CASRRTVTGGNGYTF,TGTGCCAGCCGCCGGACGGTCACTGGAGGGAACGGCTACACCTTC
TRBV6-2/TRBV6-3,-,TRBJ2-1,TRBD2,CASSGLGYNEQFF,TGTGCCAGCAGCGGACTAGGGTACAATGAGCAGTTCTTC
TRBV20-1,-,TRBJ2-3,-,CSARIDITWPDTQYF,TGCAGTGCTAGGATAGACATAACTTGGCCAGATACGCAGTATTTT
TRBV4-3,-,TRBJ1-2,-,CASSPGAGYTF,TGCGCCAGCAGCCCCGGAGCCGGCTACACCTTC
TRBV13,-,TRBJ2-3,-,CASSLTSTDTDTQYF,TGTGCCAGCAGCCTCACTAGCACCGACACAGATACGCAGTATTTT
TRBV4-2,few,TRBJ2-6,-,CASSQEAQGPTSGANVLTF,TGTGCCAGCAGCCAAGAGGCTCAGGGACCTACCTCTGGGGCCAACGTCCTGACTTTC
TRBV20-1,few,TRBJ2-5,-,CSANRDQETQYF,TGCAGTGCTAACCGGGACCAAGAGACCCAGTACTTC
TRBV7-9,many,TRBJ2-1,-,CASRLIGVRGYNEQFF,TGTGCCAGCAGACTAATCGGCGTGAGGGGTTACAATGAGCAGTTCTTC
TRBV27,-,TRBJ2-7,TRBD1,CASRRAGGIYEQYF,TGTGCCAGCAGACGGGCAGGGGGTATCTACGAGCAGTACTTC
TRBV18,-,TRBJ2-5,TRBD2,CASSLPLAGETQYF,TGTGCCAGCTCACTCCCACTAGCGGGAGAGACCCAGTACTTC
TRBV7-6,-,TRBJ2-5,-,CASSLSGSSGETQYF,TGTGCCAGCAGCTTAAGCGGGTCTTCCGGGGAGACCCAGTACTTC
TRBV20-1,-,TRBJ1-6,-,CSAGERNSPLHF,TGCAGTGCTGGAGAGAGGAATTCACCCCTCCACTTT
TRBV19,-,TRBJ2-7,TRBD1,CASSTVTGHEQYF,TGTGCCAGTAGTACCGTGACAGGGCACGAGCAGTACTTC
TRBV4-3,-,TRBJ1-2,-,CASSQEVGPIGYTF,TGCGCCAGCAGCCAAGAAGTGGGTCCCATTGGCTACACCTTC
TRBV9,-,TRBJ1-2,-,CASSVATGRAHYGYTF,TGTGCCAGCAGCGTAGCTACAGGAAGGGCACACTATGGCTACACCTTC
TRBV10-3,few,TRBJ2-1,TRBD2,CATTSGGSDEQFF,TGTGCCACGACTAGCGGGGGGTCAGATGAGCAGTTCTTC
TRBV4-1,-,TRBJ2-5,-,CASSQLLRQWQYF,TGCGCCAGCAGCCAACTCCTCCGACAGTGGCAGTACTTC
TRBV12-3/TRBV12-4,-,TRBJ2-1,TRBD2,CASSSPHRPSGSNNEQFF,TGTGCCAGCAGTTCCCCCCACCGTCCTAGCGGGTCAAACAATGAGCAGTTCTTC
TRBV10-3,once,TRBJ2-5,-,CAISEGNQETQYF,TGTGCCATCAGTGAAGGCAACCAAGAGACCCAGTACTTC
TRBV7-8,-,TRBJ2-1,-,CASSLAVRGRANNEQFF,TGTGCCAGCAGCTTAGCTGTCCGGGGCAGGGCAAACAATGAGCAGTTCTTC